The 14 T cell receptor beta chains in this list originate from one sample, sequenced in a study of shared clonotypes between healthy human individuals. The method was immunoSEQ multiplex PCR; TCRdb's version includes in-frame clones alone and lacks a portion of them. The table has around 440,000 clones, approximately 80% seen once. Sequences were obtained from PBMCs. These receptors came from a woman in her 40s in good health. Some clones in this sample may be carry-over from other donors' samples.

Concerning this clone itself: The DNA is omitted, as the CDR3 cannot be located on it reliably, and the CDR3 follows TCRdb's listing. V usage is TRBV11-1 and J usage is TRBJ2-7; TRBD2, the D gene given by the table, was not confirmed from the DNA. CDR1 is SGHAT, CDR2 FQDESV, per germline (reference sequence). The CDR3 is 13 amino acids in total, end residues counted. CDR3 protein: CASSKVASGSVIF.

The chain joins TRBV18 to TRBJ2-5; D gene unclear. The V end was cut by 3 bases, the J end by 5 bases, with 7 bases between. The CDR3 loop spans 12 amino acids. Germline V gene data show CDR1 as KGHSH and CDR2 as LQKENI. The CDR3 coding sequence is TGTGCCAGCTCACCGCTCGGGGAGACCCAGTACTTC. Protein sequence: CASSPLGETQYF.

The chain employs TRBV4-3 and TRBJ2-2; 10 positions match TRBD1. The CDR3 runs to 15 residues. V lost 5 bases to trimming and J lost 7 bases; unmatched junction nucleotides: 7. CDR1 is LGHNA, CDR2 YSLEER, per germline. The CDR3 DNA reads TGCGCCAGCAGCAACATTGGGACAGGGGTCGGGGAGCTGTTTTTT. Residues: CASSNIGTGVGELFF.

The chain joins TRBV10-3 to TRBJ2-5; 8 bases agree with TRBD1. Germline assignment: CDR1 ENHRY and CDR2 SYGVKD. This CDR3 region has 12 residues. V lost 10 bases to trimming and J lost 5 bases; unmatched junction nucleotides: 6. CDR3 DNA sequence: TGTGCCAACGGACAGGGATGGGAGACCCAGTACTTC. It encodes CANGQGWETQYF.

The V and J genes are TRBV2 and TRBJ2-4; D is possibly TRBD1 (6 bases). This CDR3 is built from 14 residues. V shed 2 bases and J shed 2 bases, with 7 bases lying between them. Germline values: CDR1 SNHLY, CDR2 FYNNEI. The CDR3 sequence is CASSETGTKNIQYF. Written as DNA, the CDR3 is TGTGCCAGCAGTGAAACAGGGACCAAAAACATTCAGTACTTC.

The V and J genes are TRBV20-1 and TRBJ2-1; possibly TRBD2 for D (5 bases). With 6 bases removed from V and 15 bases from J, the gap between germline ends came to 18 bases. This CDR3 contains 11 residues. Germline-derived CDR1 and CDR2 are DFQATT and SNEGSKA (reference sequence). The DNA for the CDR3 is TGCAGTGCGGCGGGCACCCCGAGGCGGTTCTTC. Its protein product is CSAAGTPRRFF.

V gene TRBV29-1 combines with J gene TRBJ2-7; D gene ambiguous. Trimming pared 1 base from V and 12 bases from J, leaving 16 bases between. The CDR3 sequence is 12 residues long. CDR1 SQVTM and CDR2 ANQGSEA come from the germline V gene. The CDR3 nucleotides read TGCAGCGTTGAAGTGGGTCTCGCAAGAGGGTACTTC. Translating it yields CSVEVGLARGYF.

The CDR3 DNA reads TGTGCCAGCAGCTTAGGACCTGCGGGAGGCGGAACAGATACGCAGTATTTT. Translating it yields CASSLGPAGGGTDTQYF. This rearrangement joins TRBV7-2 to TRBJ2-3, with TRBD2 matching 8 bases. Per germline, CDR1 SGHTA and CDR2 FQGNSA. Trimming took 1 base from V and 3 from J; bases not matched to a gene: 9. The CDR3 is 17 residues long.

This chain links TRBV7-9 with TRBJ2-2; D remains unclear. CDR3 length: 10 residues. V lost 3 bases and J lost 9, with 2 bases in between. Germline CDR1 reads SEHNR; CDR2 reads FQNEAQ (reference sequence). CDR3 bases: TGTGCCAGCAGCTTGAGGGAGCTGTTTTTT. The encoded protein is CASSLRELFF.

The gene calls are TRBV11-2 and TRBJ1-1; D is unresolved. V was pared by 5 bases and J by 1 base, with 5 bases between. Looked up from germline, CDR1 is SGHAT and CDR2 is FQNNGV. The CDR3 length is 12 residues. The CDR3 is CASSEGNTEAFF. CDR3 DNA sequence: TGTGCCAGCAGCGAAGGGAACACTGAAGCTTTCTTT.

The chain carries TRBV30 and TRBJ2-1; D gene ambiguous. CDR1 is GTSNPN and CDR2 is SVGIG in the germline V gene (reference sequence). This CDR3 is 12 amino acids long. Trimming left V 2 bases short and J 6 bases short, with 8 bases between. CDR3 DNA sequence: TGTGCCTGGAGTATAGCCGCCAATGAGCAGTTCTTC. This gives the protein CAWSIAANEQFF.

This clone appeared many times. The chain employs TRBV28 and TRBJ2-1, with D perhaps given as TRBD1 or TRBD2 (5 bases each). The CDR3 spans 15 residues. The V and J ends lost 8 bases and 9 bases respectively, with 23 bases between them. Germline assignment: CDR1 MDHEN and CDR2 SYDVKM. CDR3 region: CASSGPIFTHSEQFF. The CDR3 bases are TGTGCCAGCTCGGGACCCATTTTTACCCACAGTGAGCAGTTCTTC.

A note on this clone: A much larger clone sits a single nucleotide away, making a read error possible. DNA for the CDR3: TGTGCCAGCAGCTTAGAGCAGGGCCTTTACGAGCAGTACTTC. It translates to CASSLEQGLYEQYF. The chain combines TRBV11-2 with TRBJ2-7; maybe TRBD1 (5 bases). Germline V gene sequence: CDR1 SGHAT, CDR2 FQNNGV. Trimming left V 0 bases short and J 4 bases short, with 10 bases between. The CDR3 is made up of 14 amino acids.

V usage is TRBV18 and J usage is TRBJ2-1; D gene ambiguous. V was clipped by 1 base and J by 6 bases, with 4 bases between them. In germline, CDR1 is KGHSH, CDR2 LQKENI. CDR3 length: 12 amino acids. The CDR3 DNA sequence: TGTGCCAGCTCACCACTATCCAATGAGCAGTTCTTC. Amino acid sequence: CASSPLSNEQFF.